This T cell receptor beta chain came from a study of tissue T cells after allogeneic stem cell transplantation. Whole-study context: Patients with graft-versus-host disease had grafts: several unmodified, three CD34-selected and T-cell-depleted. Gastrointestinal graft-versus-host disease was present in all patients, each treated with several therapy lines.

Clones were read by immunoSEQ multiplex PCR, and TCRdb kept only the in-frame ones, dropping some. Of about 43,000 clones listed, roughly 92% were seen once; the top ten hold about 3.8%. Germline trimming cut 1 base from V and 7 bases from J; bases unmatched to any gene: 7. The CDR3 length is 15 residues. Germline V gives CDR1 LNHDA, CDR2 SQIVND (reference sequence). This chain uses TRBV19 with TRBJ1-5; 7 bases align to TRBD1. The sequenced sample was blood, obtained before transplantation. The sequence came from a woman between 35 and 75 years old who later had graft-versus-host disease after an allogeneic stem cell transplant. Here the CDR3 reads CASSIGQGATQPQHF. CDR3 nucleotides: TGTGCCAGTAGTATAGGACAGGGAGCGACGCAGCCCCAGCATTTT.